One and the same sample provided the 7 T cell receptor beta chains below, sequenced in a study of Ad26.COV2.S vaccination and SARS-CoV-2 variants. Measured with immunoSEQ multiplex PCR; TCRdb has only the in-frame clones, and not every one. Here the sample spans 410,000 or so clones, 80% to 95% being singletons. The treatment denotes: some 20 received Ad26.COV2.S at low or high dose, single or two shots; about 5 received placebo; per-sample allocation not given. Samples came from day 63 after the first vaccine or placebo injection. The starting material was peripheral blood, obtained in a trial of Ad26.COV2.S vaccine versus placebo. These receptors were taken from a person between 18 and 59 years old who received the Ad26.COV2.S COVID-19 vaccine or a placebo.

This chain joins TRBV28 and TRBJ2-3; D unclear. V was shortened by 4 bases and J by 4 bases, with 0 bases between the two germline ends. Germline loops: CDR1 MDHEN, CDR2 SYDVKM. The CDR3 has 10 residues. CDR3 amino acids: CASSSDTQYF. The CDR3 region has the DNA TGTGCCAGCAGTTCAGATACGCAGTATTTT.

The rearrangement joins TRBV7-9 to TRBJ1-5; no clear D. The V and J ends lost 7 bases and 1 base respectively, with 8 bases between them. Germline V CDR1 and CDR2: SEHNR, FQNEAQ (reference sequence). The CDR3 is made up of 13 amino acids. The CDR3 DNA reads TGTGCCAGCACCGGGAGCAGCAATCAGCCCCAGCATTTT. Protein sequence: CASTGSSNQPQHF.

This sequence joins TRBV7-2 and TRBJ1-2; TRBD1 matches 8 bases. The J segment lost 7 bases and the V segment lost 6 bases, leaving 7 bases of the junction unmatched. Per germline, CDR1 SGHTA and CDR2 FQGNSA. The CDR3 is 13 amino acids. Here the CDR3 reads CASSMRQGAGYTF. CDR3 nucleotide sequence: TGTGCCAGCAGTATGCGGCAGGGGGCTGGCTACACCTTC.

The chain combines TRBV10-3 with TRBJ2-7, with 10 positions matching TRBD2. CDR1 ENHRY and CDR2 SYGVKD come from the germline V gene. There are 15 residues in the CDR3. The V gene end was trimmed by 2 bases and the J gene end by 5 bases; junction bases not matched to a gene: 6. CDR3 nucleotide sequence: TGTGCCATCAGTGAGGAGGCTAGCGGGAGCCACGAGCAGTACTTC. Encoded protein: CAISEEASGSHEQYF.

The chain couples TRBV19 to TRBJ1-1; D uncertain. The CDR3 is 15 amino acids. Germline CDR1 LNHDA, CDR2 SQIVND (reference sequence). The V gene lost 1 base and the J gene lost 1 base, with 10 bases spanning the gap. The CDR3 nucleotides are TGTGCCAGTAGTATAGGGCCCGAACGGAACACTGAAGCTTTCTTT. This encodes CASSIGPERNTEAFF.

The chain links TRBV10-2 to TRBJ2-7, with TRBD2 matching 8 bases. The germline gives CDR1 WSHSY, CDR2 SAAADI. J lost 5 bases, V lost 0 bases, and 6 bases had no gene match. CDR3 length: 15 amino acids. The CDR3 DNA follows: TGCGCCAGCAGTGAGTCCGGGACTAGTGGGGACGAGCAGTACTTC. Amino acids: CASSESGTSGDEQYF.

This clone occurred once. The rearrangement joins TRBV6-5 to TRBJ2-7, with D maybe TRBD1 (6 bases). This CDR3 has 13 amino acids. The V end was cut by 5 bases, the J end by 6 bases, with 14 bases between. Germline assignment: CDR1 MNHEY and CDR2 SVGAGI. For the CDR3, the DNA is TGTGCCAGCAGTATACAGGGTACCGGCGAGCAGTACTTC. Translating it yields CASSIQGTGEQYF.